This is a list of T cell receptor beta chains from one sample in a study of blood T cell repertoires in COVID-19. The method was immunoSEQ multiplex PCR; TCRdb's version includes in-frame clones alone and lacks a portion of them. This table has under 100,000 clones, 70% to 90% appearing once. The sample consisted of peripheral blood. These receptors were taken from a woman aged 65 to 85 with active or convalescent COVID-19. CDR3s include the opening cysteine and the closing phenylalanine or tryptophan. The order of the fields is D gene, clone size, CDR3 length, J gene, V gene, CDR3 protein, CDR3 DNA. The D gene is left open where the match is weak. Clone size is given for some rows only: seen once, a few or many times, or a class if the clone is expanded.

D gene: TRBD1; clone size: -; CDR3 length: 15; J gene: TRBJ2-6; V gene: TRBV7-9; CDR3 protein: CASGGTGSGANVLTF; CDR3 DNA: TGTGCCAGCGGCGGGACAGGGTCCGGGGCCAACGTCCTGACTTTC
D gene: TRBD1; clone size: -; CDR3 length: 15; J gene: TRBJ2-3; V gene: TRBV7-9; CDR3 protein: CASSPRTGGIDTQYF; CDR3 DNA: TGTGCCAGCAGCCCGCGGACAGGGGGAATAGATACGCAGTATTTT
D gene: -; clone size: -; CDR3 length: 13; J gene: TRBJ2-7; V gene: TRBV12-3/TRBV12-4; CDR3 protein: CASSLLPAYEQYF; CDR3 DNA: TGTGCCAGCAGTTTATTGCCGGCCTACGAGCAGTACTTC
D gene: TRBD2; clone size: -; CDR3 length: 14; J gene: TRBJ2-1; V gene: TRBV5-1; CDR3 protein: CASSLAGGINEQFF; CDR3 DNA: TGCGCCAGCAGCTTAGCGGGGGGCATCAATGAGCAGTTCTTC
D gene: TRBD1; clone size: once; CDR3 length: 16; J gene: TRBJ2-5; V gene: TRBV24-1; CDR3 protein: CATSDPRTGAGETQYF; CDR3 DNA: TGTGCCACCAGTGATCCAAGGACAGGGGCGGGGGAGACCCAGTACTTC
D gene: -; clone size: -; CDR3 length: 14; J gene: TRBJ2-3; V gene: TRBV25-1; CDR3 protein: CASSELPGTDTQYF; CDR3 DNA: TGTGCCAGCAGTGAACTACCCGGGACAGATACGCAGTATTTT
D gene: -; clone size: -; CDR3 length: 13; J gene: TRBJ2-4; V gene: TRBV6-5; CDR3 protein: CASSFGRENIQYF; CDR3 DNA: TGTGCCAGCAGCTTTGGGAGAGAAAACATTCAGTACTTC
D gene: -; clone size: -; CDR3 length: 16; J gene: TRBJ2-6; V gene: TRBV18; CDR3 protein: CASSPLQDSGANVLTF; CDR3 DNA: TGTGCCAGCTCACCACTACAGGACTCTGGGGCCAACGTCCTGACTTTC
D gene: TRBD2; clone size: -; CDR3 length: 13; J gene: TRBJ2-1; V gene: TRBV7-8; CDR3 protein: CATGGGFGDEQFF; CDR3 DNA: TGTGCCACCGGCGGGGGGTTCGGGGATGAGCAGTTCTTC
D gene: -; clone size: -; CDR3 length: 17; J gene: TRBJ2-5; V gene: TRBV27; CDR3 protein: CASKRVRDTNLQETQYF; CDR3 DNA: TGTGCCAGCAAACGCGTTAGAGACACCAACCTCCAAGAGACCCAGTACTTC
D gene: -; clone size: -; CDR3 length: 14; J gene: TRBJ1-5; V gene: TRBV6-5; CDR3 protein: CASIREYSNQPQHF; CDR3 DNA: TGTGCCAGCATTAGGGAGTATAGCAATCAGCCCCAGCATTTT
D gene: TRBD2; clone size: -; CDR3 length: 17; J gene: TRBJ2-2; V gene: TRBV3-1/TRBV3-2; CDR3 protein: CASSSPGTSGAAGELFF; CDR3 DNA: TGTGCCAGCAGCAGCCCCGGGACTAGCGGGGCAGCCGGGGAGCTGTTTTTT
D gene: TRBD1; clone size: -; CDR3 length: 16; J gene: TRBJ2-3; V gene: TRBV24-1; CDR3 protein: CATSAWGQGVADTQYF; CDR3 DNA: TGTGCCACCAGTGCCTGGGGACAGGGGGTCGCAGATACGCAGTATTTT
D gene: TRBD1; clone size: -; CDR3 length: 16; J gene: TRBJ2-2; V gene: TRBV6-5; CDR3 protein: CASSLGQGSNTGELFF; CDR3 DNA: TGTGCCAGCAGTTTGGGACAGGGTTCGAACACCGGGGAGCTGTTTTTT
D gene: TRBD1; clone size: once; CDR3 length: 17; J gene: TRBJ2-7; V gene: TRBV6-6; CDR3 protein: CASSRQGTGLVSPEQYF; CDR3 DNA: TGTGCCAGCAGTCGGCAGGGGACAGGTTTGGTCTCTCCCGAGCAGTACTTC
D gene: -; clone size: -; CDR3 length: 15; J gene: TRBJ2-2; V gene: TRBV5-1; CDR3 protein: CASSLMPGATGELFF; CDR3 DNA: TGCGCCAGCAGCTTGATGCCAGGGGCCACCGGGGAGCTGTTTTTT
D gene: TRBD2; clone size: -; CDR3 length: 15; J gene: TRBJ2-7; V gene: TRBV19; CDR3 protein: CASSIGTSVSYEQYF; CDR3 DNA: TGTGCCAGTAGTATAGGGACTAGCGTCTCCTACGAGCAGTACTTC
D gene: -; clone size: -; CDR3 length: 14; J gene: TRBJ2-3; V gene: TRBV3-1/TRBV3-2; CDR3 protein: CASSQGTTLDTQYF; CDR3 DNA: TGTGCCAGCAGCCAAGGGACTACTCTAGATACGCAGTATTTT
D gene: -; clone size: -; CDR3 length: 15; J gene: TRBJ2-3; V gene: TRBV7-2; CDR3 protein: CASSLVFRDEDTQYF; CDR3 DNA: TGTGCCAGCAGCTTAGTATTCAGGGATGAAGATACGCAGTATTTT
D gene: TRBD1; clone size: -; CDR3 length: 14; J gene: TRBJ1-4; V gene: TRBV5-6; CDR3 protein: CASSLGQGNEKLFF; CDR3 DNA: TGTGCCAGCAGCTTAGGACAGGGGAATGAAAAACTGTTTTTT
D gene: -; clone size: -; CDR3 length: 14; J gene: TRBJ1-2; V gene: TRBV2; CDR3 protein: CASRDSMINYGYTF; CDR3 DNA: TGTGCCAGCAGGGACTCTATGATTAACTATGGCTACACCTTC
D gene: -; clone size: -; CDR3 length: 14; J gene: TRBJ1-1; V gene: TRBV2; CDR3 protein: CASRRDGLNTEAFF; CDR3 DNA: TGTGCCAGCCGGAGGGACGGATTGAACACTGAAGCTTTCTTT
D gene: -; clone size: -; CDR3 length: 15; J gene: TRBJ1-6; V gene: TRBV6-2/TRBV6-3; CDR3 protein: CASSYSATGPSPLHF; CDR3 DNA: TGTGCCAGCAGTTACTCAGCGACAGGACCTTCACCCCTCCACTTT
D gene: TRBD2; clone size: -; CDR3 length: 15; J gene: TRBJ2-1; V gene: TRBV5-1; CDR3 protein: CASSLGSGGNNEQFF; CDR3 DNA: TGCGCCAGCAGCTTGGGTAGCGGGGGTAACAATGAGCAGTTCTTC
D gene: -; clone size: -; CDR3 length: 16; J gene: TRBJ1-4; V gene: TRBV18; CDR3 protein: CASSPRQQATNEKLFF; CDR3 DNA: TGTGCCAGCTCACCCAGACAGCAAGCAACTAATGAAAAACTGTTTTTT
D gene: -; clone size: -; CDR3 length: 17; J gene: TRBJ1-4; V gene: TRBV28; CDR3 protein: CASAPPQLVATNEKLFF; CDR3 DNA: TGTGCCAGCGCTCCCCCCCAGCTAGTTGCAACTAATGAAAAACTGTTTTTT
D gene: -; clone size: -; CDR3 length: 14; J gene: TRBJ1-3; V gene: TRBV11-1; CDR3 protein: CASSLSGSGNTIYF; CDR3 DNA: TGTGCCAGCAGCTTGAGCGGCTCTGGAAACACCATATATTTT
D gene: TRBD1; clone size: -; CDR3 length: 15; J gene: TRBJ1-2; V gene: TRBV7-2; CDR3 protein: CASSTRTGEGYGYTF; CDR3 DNA: TGTGCCAGCAGCACAAGGACAGGGGAAGGGTATGGCTACACCTTC
D gene: TRBD1; clone size: -; CDR3 length: 16; J gene: TRBJ2-7; V gene: TRBV24-1; CDR3 protein: CATSDPGTEGTYEQYF; CDR3 DNA: TGTGCCACCAGTGACCCCGGGACAGAAGGGACCTACGAGCAGTACTTC
D gene: -; clone size: -; CDR3 length: 15; J gene: TRBJ2-7; V gene: TRBV28; CDR3 protein: CASSSRDSPPYEQYF; CDR3 DNA: TGTGCCAGCAGTTCGAGGGATAGCCCCCCCTACGAGCAGTACTTC
D gene: -; clone size: -; CDR3 length: 15; J gene: TRBJ2-2; V gene: TRBV6-2/TRBV6-3; CDR3 protein: CASSPRGDPSGELFF; CDR3 DNA: TGTGCCAGCAGCCCCAGGGGCGATCCGTCCGGGGAGCTGTTTTTT
D gene: TRBD2; clone size: -; CDR3 length: 16; J gene: TRBJ2-7; V gene: TRBV9; CDR3 protein: CASSAHVAGGPYEQYF; CDR3 DNA: TGTGCCAGCAGCGCCCATGTAGCGGGGGGGCCCTACGAGCAGTACTTC
D gene: TRBD1; clone size: once; CDR3 length: 14; J gene: TRBJ1-2; V gene: TRBV28; CDR3 protein: CASSSTGGFYGYTF; CDR3 DNA: TGTGCCAGCAGTTCAACAGGGGGCTTCTATGGCTACACCTTC
D gene: -; clone size: -; CDR3 length: 20; J gene: TRBJ2-6; V gene: TRBV6-2/TRBV6-3; CDR3 protein: CASSYDGGSPTYSGANVLTF; CDR3 DNA: TGTGCCAGCAGTTACGACGGAGGGAGCCCTACCTACTCTGGGGCCAACGTCCTGACTTTC
D gene: -; clone size: few; CDR3 length: 14; J gene: TRBJ1-6; V gene: TRBV7-9; CDR3 protein: CASSSGGLNSPLHF; CDR3 DNA: TGTGCCAGCAGCTCTGGAGGGCTAAATTCACCCCTCCACTTT
D gene: TRBD1; clone size: -; CDR3 length: 15; J gene: TRBJ1-2; V gene: TRBV4-1; CDR3 protein: CASSQPIQGSYGYTF; CDR3 DNA: TGCGCCAGCAGCCAACCAATACAGGGGAGTTATGGCTACACCTTC
D gene: TRBD1; clone size: -; CDR3 length: 17; J gene: TRBJ1-6; V gene: TRBV7-8; CDR3 protein: CASSFRDRGRSDSPLHF; CDR3 DNA: TGTGCCAGCAGCTTCCGGGACAGGGGGCGTTCTGATTCACCCCTCCACTTT
D gene: -; clone size: -; CDR3 length: 14; J gene: TRBJ2-3; V gene: TRBV28; CDR3 protein: CASSLGGSTDTQYF; CDR3 DNA: TGTGCCAGCAGTTTAGGGGGGAGCACAGATACGCAGTATTTT
D gene: TRBD1; clone size: -; CDR3 length: 12; J gene: TRBJ2-7; V gene: TRBV7-2; CDR3 protein: CASSSRGYEQYF; CDR3 DNA: TGTGCCAGCAGCTCCAGGGGGTACGAGCAGTACTTC
D gene: -; clone size: -; CDR3 length: 14; J gene: TRBJ1-6; V gene: TRBV6-6; CDR3 protein: CASSYSGFNSPLHF; CDR3 DNA: TGTGCCAGCAGTTACTCCGGGTTTAATTCACCCCTCCACTTT
D gene: -; clone size: -; CDR3 length: 15; J gene: TRBJ1-6; V gene: TRBV19; CDR3 protein: CASSLAGVGNSPLHF; CDR3 DNA: TGTGCCAGTAGCCTGGCAGGGGTCGGGAATTCACCCCTCCACTTT
D gene: -; clone size: -; CDR3 length: 18; J gene: TRBJ1-5; V gene: TRBV23-1; CDR3 protein: CASSQVAGQPDSNQPQHF; CDR3 DNA: TGCGCCAGCAGTCAAGTAGCAGGACAGCCTGATAGCAATCAGCCCCAGCATTTT
D gene: TRBD2; clone size: -; CDR3 length: 15; J gene: TRBJ2-1; V gene: TRBV27; CDR3 protein: CASSYRLAGSNEQFF; CDR3 DNA: TGTGCCAGCAGTTACAGACTAGCGGGGAGCAATGAGCAGTTCTTC
D gene: -; clone size: -; CDR3 length: 15; J gene: TRBJ2-3; V gene: TRBV6-5; CDR3 protein: CATQHGGGGTDTQYF; CDR3 DNA: TGTGCCACCCAGCATGGAGGGGGGGGGACAGATACGCAGTATTTT
D gene: -; clone size: -; CDR3 length: 14; J gene: TRBJ1-1; V gene: TRBV10-1; CDR3 protein: CASRQGRRDTEAFF; CDR3 DNA: TGCGCCAGCAGGCAGGGGAGAAGGGACACTGAAGCTTTCTTT
D gene: -; clone size: -; CDR3 length: 12; J gene: TRBJ1-6; V gene: TRBV12-3/TRBV12-4; CDR3 protein: CASIKGNSPLHF; CDR3 DNA: TGTGCCAGCATCAAGGGGAATTCACCCCTCCACTTT
D gene: -; clone size: -; CDR3 length: 16; J gene: TRBJ2-3; V gene: TRBV5-1; CDR3 protein: CASSRGDSSFTDTQYF; CDR3 DNA: TGCGCCAGCAGCCGCGGGGACAGCTCATTCACAGATACGCAGTATTTT
D gene: TRBD1; clone size: -; CDR3 length: 15; J gene: TRBJ1-6; V gene: TRBV6-5; CDR3 protein: CASSRGQGDNSPLHF; CDR3 DNA: TGTGCCAGCAGCCGAGGACAGGGCGATAATTCACCCCTCCACTTT
D gene: -; clone size: -; CDR3 length: 13; J gene: TRBJ1-5; V gene: TRBV6-5; CDR3 protein: CASKTGGGQPQHF; CDR3 DNA: TGTGCCAGCAAGACCGGGGGAGGGCAGCCCCAGCATTTT
D gene: -; clone size: -; CDR3 length: 13; J gene: TRBJ2-5; V gene: TRBV11-2; CDR3 protein: CASSRGGVETQYF; CDR3 DNA: TGTGCCAGCAGCCGAGGCGGGGTGGAGACCCAGTACTTC
D gene: -; clone size: -; CDR3 length: 13; J gene: TRBJ2-7; V gene: TRBV2; CDR3 protein: CASSLNGESEQYF; CDR3 DNA: TGTGCCAGCAGTTTAAACGGGGAATCCGAGCAGTACTTC
D gene: -; clone size: -; CDR3 length: 15; J gene: TRBJ1-1; V gene: TRBV4-1; CDR3 protein: CASSTQMTREAEAFF; CDR3 DNA: TGCGCCAGCAGCACTCAAATGACCCGGGAGGCTGAAGCTTTCTTT
D gene: -; clone size: -; CDR3 length: 15; J gene: TRBJ2-2; V gene: TRBV11-2; CDR3 protein: CASRNLGGNTGELFF; CDR3 DNA: TGTGCCAGCAGAAACCTGGGGGGGAACACCGGGGAGCTGTTTTTT